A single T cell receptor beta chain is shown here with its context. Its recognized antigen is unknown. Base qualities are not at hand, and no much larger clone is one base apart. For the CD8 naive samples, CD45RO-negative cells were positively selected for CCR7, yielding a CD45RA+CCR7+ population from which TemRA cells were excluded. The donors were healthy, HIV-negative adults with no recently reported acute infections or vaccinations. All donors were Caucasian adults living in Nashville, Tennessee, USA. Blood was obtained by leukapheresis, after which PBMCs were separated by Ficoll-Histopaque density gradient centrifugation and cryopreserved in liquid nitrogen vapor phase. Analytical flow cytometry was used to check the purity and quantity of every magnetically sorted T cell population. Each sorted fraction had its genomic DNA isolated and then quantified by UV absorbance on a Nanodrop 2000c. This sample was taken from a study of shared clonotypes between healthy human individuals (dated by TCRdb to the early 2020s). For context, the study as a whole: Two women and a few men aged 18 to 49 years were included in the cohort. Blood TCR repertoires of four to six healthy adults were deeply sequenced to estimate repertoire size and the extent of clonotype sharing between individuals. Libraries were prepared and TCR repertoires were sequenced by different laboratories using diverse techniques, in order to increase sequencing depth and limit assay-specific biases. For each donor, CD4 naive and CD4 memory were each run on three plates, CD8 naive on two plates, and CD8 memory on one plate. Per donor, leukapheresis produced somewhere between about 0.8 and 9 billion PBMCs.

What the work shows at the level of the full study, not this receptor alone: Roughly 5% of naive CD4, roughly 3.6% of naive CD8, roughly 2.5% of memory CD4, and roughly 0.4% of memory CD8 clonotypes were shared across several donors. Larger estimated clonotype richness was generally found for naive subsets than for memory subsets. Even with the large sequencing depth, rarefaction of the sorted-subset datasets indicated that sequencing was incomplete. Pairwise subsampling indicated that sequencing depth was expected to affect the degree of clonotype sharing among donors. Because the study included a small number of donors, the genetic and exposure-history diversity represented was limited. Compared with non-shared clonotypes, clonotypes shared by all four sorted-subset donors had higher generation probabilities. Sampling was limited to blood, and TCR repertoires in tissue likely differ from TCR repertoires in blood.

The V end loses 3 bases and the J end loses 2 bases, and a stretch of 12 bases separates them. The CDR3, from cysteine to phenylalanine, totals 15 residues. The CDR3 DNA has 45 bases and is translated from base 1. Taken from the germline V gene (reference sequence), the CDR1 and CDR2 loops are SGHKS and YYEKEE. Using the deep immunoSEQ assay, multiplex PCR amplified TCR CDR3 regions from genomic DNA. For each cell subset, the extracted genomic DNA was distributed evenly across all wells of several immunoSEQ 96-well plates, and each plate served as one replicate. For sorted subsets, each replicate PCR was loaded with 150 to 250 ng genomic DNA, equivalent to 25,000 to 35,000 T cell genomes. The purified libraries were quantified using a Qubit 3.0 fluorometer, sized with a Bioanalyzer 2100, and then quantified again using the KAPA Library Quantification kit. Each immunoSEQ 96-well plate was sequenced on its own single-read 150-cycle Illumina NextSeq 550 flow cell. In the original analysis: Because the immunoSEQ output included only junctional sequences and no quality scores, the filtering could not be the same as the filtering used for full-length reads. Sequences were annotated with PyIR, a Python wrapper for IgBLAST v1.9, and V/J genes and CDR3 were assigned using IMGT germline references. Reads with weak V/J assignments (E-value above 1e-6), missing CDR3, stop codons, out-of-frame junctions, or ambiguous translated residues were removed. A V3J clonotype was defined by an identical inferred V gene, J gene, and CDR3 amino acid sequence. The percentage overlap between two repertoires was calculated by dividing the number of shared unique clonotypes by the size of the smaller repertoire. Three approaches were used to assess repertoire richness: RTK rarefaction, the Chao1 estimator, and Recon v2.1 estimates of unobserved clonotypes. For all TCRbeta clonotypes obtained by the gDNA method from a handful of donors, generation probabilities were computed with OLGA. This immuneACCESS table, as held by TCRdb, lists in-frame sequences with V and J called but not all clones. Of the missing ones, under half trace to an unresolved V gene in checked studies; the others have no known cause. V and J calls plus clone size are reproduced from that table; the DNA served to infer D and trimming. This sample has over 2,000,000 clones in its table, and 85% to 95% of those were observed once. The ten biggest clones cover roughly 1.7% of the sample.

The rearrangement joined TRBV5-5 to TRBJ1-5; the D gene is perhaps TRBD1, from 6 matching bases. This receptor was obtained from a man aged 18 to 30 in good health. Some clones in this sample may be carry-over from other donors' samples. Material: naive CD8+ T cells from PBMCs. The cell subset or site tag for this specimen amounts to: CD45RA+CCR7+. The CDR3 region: CASSWAGGGNQPQHF. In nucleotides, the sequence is TGTGCCAGCAGCTGGGCGGGGGGCGGCAATCAGCCCCAGCATTTT.